The clone carrying this T cell receptor (beta chain) was observed at least ten times. Antigen unknown. The data belong to a study of T cell clonality in common variable immunodeficiency. General study results and limits: CVID subjects had higher TCRbeta clonality than healthy controls, most marked in about a third.

The repertoire was sequenced with immunoSEQ multiplex PCR; TCRdb's copy has only in-frame clones and lacks some. This repertoire holds over 30,000 clones, and none appear only once. Patients and controls were mostly of Caucasian heritage. Heparinized whole blood, roughly 5 to 8 ml, came from each donor. The clonotype was recovered from a person between 18 and 70 years old in good health. Sequencing was done on a sample of peripheral blood mononuclear cells.

The covered CDR3 bases are TGTGCCAGCTCTACACCAAAAGGGGCGCAGGTCGGGGAG. It translates to CASSTPKGAQVGE. The complete CDR3 protein is CASSTPKGAQVGELFF. The chain combines TRBV18 with TRBJ2-2; D is perhaps TRBD1 (5 bases). The read stops 3 residues short of the end of the CDR3; the missing end is completed from the germline J gene. This CDR3 is 16 amino acids long. Trimming removed 6 bases at V and 7 bases at J, with 21 bases between. Germline V gene sequence: CDR1 KGHSH, CDR2 LQKENI. Filled out from reference TRBV18 and TRBJ2-2, the complete variable domain reads NAGVMQNPRHLVRRRGQEARLRCSPMKGHSHVYWYRQLPEEGLKFMVYLQKENIIDESGMPKERFSAEFPKEGPSILRIQQVVRGDSAAYFCASSTPKGAQVGELFFGEGSRLTVL.